A single sample gave rise to the 21 T cell receptor beta chains below, sequenced in a study of esophageal squamous cell carcinoma under preoperative chemotherapy. Time point noted: before preoperative PTX-NDP chemotherapy. MiXCR, applied by TCRdb to the PCR reads, yields one record per CDR3 protein. The sample records about 16,000 distinct CDR3 sequences, around 45% being singletons. The specimen was obtained from a patient given preoperative chemotherapy. The receptors derive from a human donor with esophageal squamous cell carcinoma. The donor label of this sample is uncertain.

This clonotype was seen at least ten times. The V gene is TRBV27, the J gene TRBJ2-1; 11 bases line up with TRBD1. Trimming took 6 bases from V and 6 from J; bases not matched to a gene: 4. CDR1 is MNHEY and CDR2 is SMNVEV in the germline V gene (reference sequence). The CDR3 has 14 residues. The DNA for the CDR3 is TGTGCCAGCAGGTGGGACAGGGGGAGCAATGAGCAGTTCTTC. Its translation: CASRWDRGSNEQFF.

The CDR3 DNA reads TGTGCCAGCAGCTTAGGAGTTGGACAGGGAACGACTGAAGCTTTCTTT. Its protein product is CASSLGVGQGTTEAFF. V and J are TRBV7-2 and TRBJ1-1, with TRBD1 identical over 8 bases. Germline V gene data show CDR1 as SGHTA and CDR2 as FQGNSA. The CDR3 consists of 16 residues. V trimming: 1 base; J trimming: 5 bases; junction bases outside the gene matches: 9.

This clonotype occurred a few times. The chain has TRBV7-2 and TRBJ2-1; TRBD2 aligns across 15 bases. The CDR3 extends over 17 amino acids. Germline assignment: CDR1 SGHTA and CDR2 FQGNSA. V shed 0 bases and J 10 bases; nucleotides not matched to a gene: 7. Here the CDR3 DNA reads TGTGCCAGCAGCTTAGCGTGGACTAGCGGGAGGGCCGTCGAGCAGTTCTTC. Translation: CASSLAWTSGRAVEQFF.

This clonotype was counted between two and nine times. This chain uses TRBV11-2 with TRBJ2-3; 15 bases line up with TRBD2. Germline CDR1 SGHAT, CDR2 FQNNGV. V was clipped by 5 bases and J by 6 bases; unmatched bases: 3. The length of the CDR3 is 15 residues. The CDR3 DNA is TGTGCCAGCAGCGCCGGGACTAGCGGGGGGGATACGCAGTATTTT. Amino acid sequence: CASSAGTSGGDTQYF.

This chain links TRBV7-2 with TRBJ2-7; 11 bases are shared with TRBD2. The J call may be mistaken, given a closer DNA end match to TRBJ2-1. CDR3 length: 16 residues. Germline V gene sequence: CDR1 SGHTA, CDR2 FQGNSA. The CDR3 DNA is TGTGCCAGCAGCTTAGGACTAGCGGGGCGCGGAGGTGAGCAGTTCTTC. This sequence encodes CASSLGLAGRGGEQFF.

This clonotype was detected many times. The chain recombines TRBV7-2 with TRBJ1-2; possibly TRBD1 for D (6 bases). CDR3 length equals 13 residues. Trimming left V 5 bases short and J 8 bases short, with 15 bases between. Germline V gene lookup returns CDR1 SGHTA and CDR2 FQGNSA. The CDR3 DNA sequence: TGTGCCAGCAGCCCAGGGGCTGGCCGGGGCTACACCTTC. Translated, it gives CASSPGAGRGYTF. The complete variable domain, with remaining parts taken from reference TRBV7-2 and TRBJ1-2, reads GAGVSQSPSNKVTEKGKDVELRCDPISGHTALYWYRQSLGQGLEFLIYFQGNSAPDKSGLPSDRFSAERTGGSVSTLTIQRTQQEDSAVYLCASSPGAGRGYTFGSGTRLTVV.

This chain links TRBV6-2 or TRBV6-3 with TRBJ2-1, with D uncertain. Trimming cost V 6 bases and J 10 bases, with 13 bases left between them. This CDR3 contains 12 residues. Germline lookup yields CDR1 MNHEY and CDR2 SVGEGT. CDR3 sequence: CASRPVGLEQFF. In nucleotides, the CDR3 is TGTGCCAGCAGACCGGTGGGCCTCGAGCAGTTCTTC.

This chain links TRBV7-2 with TRBJ2-1; TRBD2 might be the D (7 bases). The J call may be in error: the DNA end matches TRBJ2-4 better. Germline assignment: CDR1 SGHTA and CDR2 FQGNSA. CDR3 length equals 16 residues. CDR3 sequence reads: CASRGGGGRDKEIQYF. The CDR3 coding sequence is TGTGCCAGCAGGGGGGGCGGGGGACGGGACAAAGAGATTCAGTACTTC.

The sample holds a few counts of this clonotype. The chain couples TRBV7-2 to TRBJ2-4; 8 nucleotides agree with TRBD1. Germline V gene sequence: CDR1 SGHTA, CDR2 FQGNSA. CDR3 size: 17 residues. V gave up 1 base and J gave up 1 base; unmatched junction bases: 6. CDR3 sequence reads: CASSLGVPGGAKNIQYF. CDR3 sequence (DNA): TGTGCCAGCAGCTTAGGTGTCCCAGGGGGCGCCAAAAACATTCAGTACTTC.

Comment on this clonotype: The conserved final phenylalanine or tryptophan is absent from the CDR3, which likely points to a read error. It is unclear where the CDR3 begins or ends on the DNA, so no DNA is shown, and the CDR3 is as TCRdb lists it. This chain joins TRBV6-5 and TRBJ2-5; the table's D call TRBD1 went unverified against the DNA. Germline V CDR1 and CDR2: MNHEY, SVGAGI. The CDR3 is 17 amino acids long, termini counted. The CDR3 here is CGSRYSRGGLGPATRLS.

The chain couples TRBV7-6 to TRBJ2-1; TRBD2 matches 9 bases. Germline V gene sequence: CDR1 SGHVS, CDR2 FNYEAQ. V gave up 5 bases and J gave up 8 bases; unmatched junction bases: 7. The CDR3 runs 14 residues. CDR3 residues: CASSGGREGDEQFF. CDR3 DNA sequence: TGTGCCAGCAGCGGAGGGCGGGAGGGGGATGAGCAGTTCTTC.

This clonotype is deemed medium-sized. V is TRBV11-2 and J is TRBJ2-3; 10 bases fit TRBD2. This CDR3 has 16 amino acids. In germline, CDR1 is SGHAT, CDR2 FQNNGV. J gave up 6 bases and V 3 bases, and 9 bases lay outside the gene matches. The CDR3 is CASSFRPTSGTDTQYF. The CDR3 DNA reads TGTGCCAGCAGCTTTAGGCCCACTAGCGGGACCGATACGCAGTATTTT.

This clonotype was found many times. The chain couples TRBV7-8 to TRBJ2-5, with 11 positions matching TRBD2. Germline CDR1 is SGHVS and CDR2 is FQNEAQ. Germline trimming cut 3 bases from V and 4 bases from J; bases unmatched to any gene: 10. This CDR3 is 17 amino acids long. Here the CDR3 DNA reads TGTGCCAGCAGCTTTCCCGGGACTAGCGGACACCCAGAGACCCAGTACTTC. Its translation: CASSFPGTSGHPETQYF.

The J gene is TRBJ2-7, the V gene TRBV20-1, with 7 positions matching TRBD2. Looked up from germline, CDR1 is DFQATT and CDR2 is SNEGSKA (reference sequence). With V trimmed by 2 bases and J by 2 bases, 6 bases remained unmatched. This CDR3 is built from 14 residues. The CDR3 here is CSARLASGAYEQYF. The DNA for the CDR3 is TGCAGTGCTAGATTGGCTAGCGGAGCCTACGAGCAGTACTTC.

The rearrangement links TRBV7-8 to TRBJ2-7, with TRBD2 as a possible D gene (5 bases). This CDR3 spans 13 amino acids. In germline, CDR1 is SGHVS, CDR2 FQNEAQ. Deletions cut 5 bases from V and 0 bases from J, with 8 bases between. The CDR3 coding sequence is TGTGCCAGCAGCCGGACTTCCTCCTACGAGCAGTACTTC. Encoded protein: CASSRTSSYEQYF.

About this clonotype: A junction end diverges from the germline sequence, so it may reflect a read error. The chain carries TRBV7-3 and TRBJ2-3; TRBD2 aligns across 9 bases. The CDR3 sequence is 15 residues long. The germline V gene encodes CDR1 SGHTA and CDR2 FQGTGA. In nucleotides, the CDR3 is TGTGGCAGGGGGGCTGCTAGCGGGGAGATAGATACGCAGTACTTT. Its protein is CGRGAASGEIDTQYF.

This clonotype was counted many times. This sequence joins TRBV7-8 and TRBJ2-1; D gene unclear. The CDR3 extends over 15 amino acids. Between the trimmed V and J ends, which lost 1 base and 2 bases, there was a span of 9 bases. Germline V gives CDR1 SGHVS, CDR2 FQNEAQ. CDR3 DNA: TGTGCCAGCAGCTTAGGAGATGACCCCTACAATGAGCAGTTCTTC. Translation gives CASSLGDDPYNEQFF. Based on the CDR3 plus reference TRBV7-8 and TRBJ2-1, the full variable domain is GAGVSQSPRYKVAKRGQDVALRCDPISGHVSLFWYQQALGQGPEFLTYFQNEAQLDKSGLPSDRFFAERPEGSVSTLKIQRTQQEDSAVYLCASSLGDDPYNEQFFGPGTRLTVL.

This clonotype was detected a few times. The chain is built from TRBV18 and TRBJ2-5; 7 positions match TRBD2. The DNA end favors TRBJ2-1, so the J call may be wrong. This CDR3 comprises 16 residues. Per germline, CDR1 KGHSH and CDR2 LQKENI. DNA of the CDR3: TGTGCCAGCTCACCAAGCTTGATAGCGGGCCCCAATGAGCAGTTCTTC. Protein sequence: CASSPSLIAGPNEQFF.

This clonotype was recorded a few times. The V call is TRBV7-2, the J call TRBJ2-5, with D possibly being TRBD1 (5 bases). V was cut by 1 base and J by 3 bases, with 6 bases left in between. Germline values: CDR1 SGHTA, CDR2 FQGNSA. This CDR3 comprises 13 residues. The CDR3 DNA is TGTGCCAGCAGCTTAGAGGGGAAAGAGACCCAGTACTTC. This encodes CASSLEGKETQYF.

This sequence joins TRBV7-3 and TRBJ2-6, with D tentatively TRBD1 (6 bases). Germline V gene data show CDR1 as SGHTA and CDR2 as FQGTGA. This CDR3 has 17 amino acids. V dropped 5 bases and J dropped 0 bases, with 14 bases sitting between them. The CDR3 loop is CASSETGWDSGANVLTF. For the CDR3, the DNA is TGTGCCAGCAGCGAAACAGGGTGGGACTCTGGGGCCAACGTCCTGACTTTC.

This chain links TRBV7-6 with TRBJ2-4, with unresolved D. CDR3 length: 15 residues. V was cut by 2 bases and J by 2 bases, with 10 bases left in between. The germline CDR1 and CDR2 sequences are SGHVS and FNYEAQ. DNA for the CDR3: TGTGCCAGCAGCTTATCTGTGGATTCCAAAAACATTCAGTACTTC. Translation: CASSLSVDSKNIQYF.